This T cell receptor (beta chain) was identified during a study of blood T cell repertoires in COVID-19. The method was immunoSEQ multiplex PCR; TCRdb's version includes in-frame clones alone and lacks a portion of them. The sample holds approximately 180,000 clones, 70% to 90% seen once. V lost 4 bases to trimming and J lost 6 bases; unmatched junction nucleotides: 5. The CDR3 consists of 13 residues. This clone was recorded once. The rearrangement links TRBV12-3 or TRBV12-4 to TRBJ2-7, with 8 nucleotides matching TRBD2. This clonotype was obtained from a man aged 55 to 69 with active or convalescent COVID-19. Specimen: peripheral blood. The CDR3 bases are TGTGCCAGCAGTTCCGCGGGGGGACGCGAGCAGTACTTC. Translated: CASSSAGGREQYF.